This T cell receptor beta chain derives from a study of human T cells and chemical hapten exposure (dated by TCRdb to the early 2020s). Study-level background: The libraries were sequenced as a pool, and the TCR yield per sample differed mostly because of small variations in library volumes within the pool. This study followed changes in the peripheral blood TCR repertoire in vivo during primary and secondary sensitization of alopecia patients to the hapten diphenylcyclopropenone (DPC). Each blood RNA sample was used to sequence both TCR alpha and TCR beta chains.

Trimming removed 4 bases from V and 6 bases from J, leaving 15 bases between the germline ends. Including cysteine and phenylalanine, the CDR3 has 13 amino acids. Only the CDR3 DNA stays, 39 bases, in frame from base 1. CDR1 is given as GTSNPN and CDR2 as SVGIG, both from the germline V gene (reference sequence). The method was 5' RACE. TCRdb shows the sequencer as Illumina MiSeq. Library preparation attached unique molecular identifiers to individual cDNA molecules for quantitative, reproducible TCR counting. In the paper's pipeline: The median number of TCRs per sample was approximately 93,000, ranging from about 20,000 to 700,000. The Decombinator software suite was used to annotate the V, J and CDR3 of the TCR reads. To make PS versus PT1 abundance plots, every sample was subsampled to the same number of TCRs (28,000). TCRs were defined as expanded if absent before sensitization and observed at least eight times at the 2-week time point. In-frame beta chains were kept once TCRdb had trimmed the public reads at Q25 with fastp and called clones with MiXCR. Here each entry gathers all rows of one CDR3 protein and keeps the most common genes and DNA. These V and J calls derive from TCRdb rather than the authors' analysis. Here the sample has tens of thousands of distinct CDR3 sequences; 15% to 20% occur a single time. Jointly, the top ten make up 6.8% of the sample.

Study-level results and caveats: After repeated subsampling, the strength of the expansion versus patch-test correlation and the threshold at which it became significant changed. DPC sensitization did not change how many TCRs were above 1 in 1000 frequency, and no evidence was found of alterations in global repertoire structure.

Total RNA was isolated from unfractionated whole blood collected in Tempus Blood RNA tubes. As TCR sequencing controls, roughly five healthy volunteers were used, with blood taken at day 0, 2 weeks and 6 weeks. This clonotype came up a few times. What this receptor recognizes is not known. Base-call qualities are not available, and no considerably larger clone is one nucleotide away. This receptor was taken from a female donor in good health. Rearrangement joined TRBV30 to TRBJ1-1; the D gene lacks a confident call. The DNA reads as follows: TGTGCCTGGAAGAGGGATTTGAGTGCTGAAGCTTTCTTT. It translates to CAWKRDLSAEAFF.